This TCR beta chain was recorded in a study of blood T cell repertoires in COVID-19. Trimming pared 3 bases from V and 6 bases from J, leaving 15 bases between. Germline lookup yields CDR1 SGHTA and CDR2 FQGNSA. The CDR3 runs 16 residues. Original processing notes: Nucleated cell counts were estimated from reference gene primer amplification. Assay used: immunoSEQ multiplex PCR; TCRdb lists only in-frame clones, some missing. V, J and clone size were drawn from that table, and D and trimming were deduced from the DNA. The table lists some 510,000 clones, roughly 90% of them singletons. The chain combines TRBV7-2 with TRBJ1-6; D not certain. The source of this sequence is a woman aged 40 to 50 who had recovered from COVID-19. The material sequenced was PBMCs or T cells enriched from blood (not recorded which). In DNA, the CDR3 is TGTGCCAGCAGCTTTTCCTCGGTACTTGCTAATTCACCCCTCCACTTT. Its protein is CASSFSSVLANSPLHF.